This TCR beta chain was sequenced for a study of blood T cell repertoires in COVID-19. Study processing details: Reference gene primer amplification yielded estimated nucleated cell counts. TCRdb keeps only in-frame clones here, not all; method: immunoSEQ multiplex PCR. D and trimming come from the DNA, and the V and J calls and clone size come from that table. The table has about 160,000 clones, under 80% seen once; the top ten hold around 2.7%. The germline V gene has CDR1 MDHEN and CDR2 SYDVKM. CDR3 length: 11 residues. Trimming stripped 5 bases from V and 8 bases from J, with 7 bases between. This clonotype was obtained from a man aged 65-85 years with acute or convalescent COVID-19. This sequence joins TRBV28 and TRBJ2-1; D remains ambiguous. The sequenced sample consisted of peripheral blood. Written as DNA, the CDR3 is TGTGCCAGCAGTCCCACGGATGAGCAGTTCTTC. Its translation: CASSPTDEQFF.